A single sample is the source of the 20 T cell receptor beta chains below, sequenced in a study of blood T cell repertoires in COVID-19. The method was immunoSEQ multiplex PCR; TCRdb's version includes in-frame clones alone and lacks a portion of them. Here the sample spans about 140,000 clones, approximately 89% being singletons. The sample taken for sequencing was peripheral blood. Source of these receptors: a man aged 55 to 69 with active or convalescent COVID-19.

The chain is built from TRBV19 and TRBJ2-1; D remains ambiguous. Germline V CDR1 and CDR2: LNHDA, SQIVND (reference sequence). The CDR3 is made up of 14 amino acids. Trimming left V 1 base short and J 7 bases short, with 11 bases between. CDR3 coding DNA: TGTGCCAGTAGTATAGGGCCAATGGTAAATGAGCAGTTCTTC. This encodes CASSIGPMVNEQFF. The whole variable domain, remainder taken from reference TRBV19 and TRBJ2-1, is DGGITQSPKYLFRKEGQNVTLSCEQNLNHDAMYWYRQDPGQGLRLIYYSQIVNDFQKGDIAEGYSVSREKKESFPLTVTSAQKNPTAFYLCASSIGPMVNEQFFGPGTRLTVL.

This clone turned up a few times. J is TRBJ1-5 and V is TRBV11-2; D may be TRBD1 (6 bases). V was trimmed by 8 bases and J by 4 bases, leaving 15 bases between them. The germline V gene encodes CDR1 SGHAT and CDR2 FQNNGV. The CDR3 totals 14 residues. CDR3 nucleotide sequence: TGTGCCAGCGCTGGGGGCGGAAGTAATCAGCCCCAGCATTTT. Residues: CASAGGGSNQPQHF.

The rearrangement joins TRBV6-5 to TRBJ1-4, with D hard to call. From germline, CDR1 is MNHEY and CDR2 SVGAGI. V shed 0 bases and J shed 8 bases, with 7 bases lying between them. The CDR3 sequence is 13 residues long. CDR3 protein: CASSYSLSEKLFF. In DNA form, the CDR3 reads TGTGCCAGCAGTTACTCCCTTTCCGAAAAACTGTTTTTT.

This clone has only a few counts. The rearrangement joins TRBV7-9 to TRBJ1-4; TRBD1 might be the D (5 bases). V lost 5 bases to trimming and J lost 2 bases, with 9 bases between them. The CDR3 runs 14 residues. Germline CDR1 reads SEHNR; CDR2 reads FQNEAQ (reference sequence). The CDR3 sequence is CASSLDITNEKLFF. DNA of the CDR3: TGTGCCAGCAGCCTGGACATCACTAATGAAAAACTGTTTTTT.

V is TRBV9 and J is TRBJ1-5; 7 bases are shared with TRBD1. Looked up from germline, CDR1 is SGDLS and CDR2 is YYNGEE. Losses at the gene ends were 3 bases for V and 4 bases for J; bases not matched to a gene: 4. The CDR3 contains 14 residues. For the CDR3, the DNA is TGTGCCAGCAGCGCCTCGACAGGGAATCAGCCCCAGCATTTT. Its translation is CASSASTGNQPQHF.

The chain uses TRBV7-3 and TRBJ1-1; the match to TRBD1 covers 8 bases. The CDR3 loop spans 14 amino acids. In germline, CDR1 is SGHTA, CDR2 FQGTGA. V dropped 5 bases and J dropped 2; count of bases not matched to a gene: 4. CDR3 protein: CASSLTGVNTEAFF. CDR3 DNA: TGTGCCAGCAGCCTGACAGGGGTAAACACTGAAGCTTTCTTT.

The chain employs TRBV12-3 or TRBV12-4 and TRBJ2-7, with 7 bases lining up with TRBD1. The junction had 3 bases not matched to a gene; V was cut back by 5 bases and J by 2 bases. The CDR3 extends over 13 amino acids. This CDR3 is CASSLQGAYEQYF. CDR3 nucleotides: TGTGCCAGCAGTCTCCAGGGGGCCTACGAGCAGTACTTC.

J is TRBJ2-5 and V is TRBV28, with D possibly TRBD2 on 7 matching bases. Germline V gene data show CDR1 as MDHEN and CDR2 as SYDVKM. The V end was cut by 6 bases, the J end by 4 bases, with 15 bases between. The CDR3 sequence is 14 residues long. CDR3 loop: CASRGGGGRETQYF. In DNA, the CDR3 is TGTGCCAGCAGGGGAGGGGGGGGCCGAGAGACCCAGTACTTC.

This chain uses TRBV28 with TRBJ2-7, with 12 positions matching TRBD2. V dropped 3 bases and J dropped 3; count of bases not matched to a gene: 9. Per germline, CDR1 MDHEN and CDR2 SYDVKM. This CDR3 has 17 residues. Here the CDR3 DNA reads TGTGCCAGCAGTTTGCCTAGCGGGAGGGCCGCCCGCTACGAGCAGTACTTC. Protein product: CASSLPSGRAARYEQYF.

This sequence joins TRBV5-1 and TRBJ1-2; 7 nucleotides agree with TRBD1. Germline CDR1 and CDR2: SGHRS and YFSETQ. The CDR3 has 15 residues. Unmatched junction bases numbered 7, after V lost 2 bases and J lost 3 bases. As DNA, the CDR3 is TGCGCCAGCAGCTTTGGTTCAGGGGGTGACTATGGCTACACCTTC. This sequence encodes CASSFGSGGDYGYTF.

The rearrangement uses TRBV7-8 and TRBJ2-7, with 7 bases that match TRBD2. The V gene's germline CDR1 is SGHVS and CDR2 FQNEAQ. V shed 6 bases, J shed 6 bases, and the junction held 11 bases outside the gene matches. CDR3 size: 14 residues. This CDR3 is CASREGGRLSEQYF. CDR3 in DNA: TGTGCCAGCAGGGAAGGCGGGAGATTGTCCGAGCAGTACTTC. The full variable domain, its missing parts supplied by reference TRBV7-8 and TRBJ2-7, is GAGVSQSPRYKVAKRGQDVALRCDPISGHVSLFWYQQALGQGPEFLTYFQNEAQLDKSGLPSDRFFAERPEGSVSTLKIQRTQQEDSAVYLCASREGGRLSEQYFGPGTRLTVT.

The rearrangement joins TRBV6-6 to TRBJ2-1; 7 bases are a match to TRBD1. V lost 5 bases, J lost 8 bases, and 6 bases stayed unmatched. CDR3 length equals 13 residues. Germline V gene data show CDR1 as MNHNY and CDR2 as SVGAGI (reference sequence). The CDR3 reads CASSPRGWDEQFF. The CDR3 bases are TGTGCCAGCAGTCCCAGGGGGTGGGATGAGCAGTTCTTC.

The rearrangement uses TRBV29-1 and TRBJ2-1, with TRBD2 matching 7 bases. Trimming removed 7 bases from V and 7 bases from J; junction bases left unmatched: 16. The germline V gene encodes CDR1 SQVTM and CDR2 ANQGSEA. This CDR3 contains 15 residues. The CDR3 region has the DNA TGCAGCGCCGCGGGCCTAGGACTAGTAGGAAATGAGCAGTTCTTC. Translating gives CSAAGLGLVGNEQFF.

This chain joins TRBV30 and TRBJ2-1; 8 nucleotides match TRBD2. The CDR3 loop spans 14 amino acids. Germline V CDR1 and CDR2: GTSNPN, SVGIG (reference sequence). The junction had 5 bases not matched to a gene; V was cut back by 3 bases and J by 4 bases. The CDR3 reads CAWRKREMYNEQFF. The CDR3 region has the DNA TGTGCCTGGAGGAAGCGGGAGATGTACAATGAGCAGTTCTTC. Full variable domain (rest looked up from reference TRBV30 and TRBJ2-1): SQTIHQWPATLVQPVGSPLSLECTVEGTSNPNLYWYRQAAGRGLQLLFYSVGIGQISSEVPQNLSASRPQDRQFILSSKKLLLSDSGFYLCAWRKREMYNEQFFGPGTRLTVL.

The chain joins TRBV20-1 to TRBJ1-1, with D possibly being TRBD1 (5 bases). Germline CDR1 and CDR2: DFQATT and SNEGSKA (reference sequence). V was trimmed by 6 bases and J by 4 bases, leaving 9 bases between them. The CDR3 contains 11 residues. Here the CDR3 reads CSATDSTEAFF. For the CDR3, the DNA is TGCAGTGCGACTGACAGCACTGAAGCTTTCTTT.

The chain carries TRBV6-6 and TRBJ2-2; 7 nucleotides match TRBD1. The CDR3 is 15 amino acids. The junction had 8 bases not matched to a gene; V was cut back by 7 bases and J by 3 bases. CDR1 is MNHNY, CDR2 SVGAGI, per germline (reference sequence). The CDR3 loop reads CASILGQDYTGELFF. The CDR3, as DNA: TGTGCCAGCATACTAGGACAGGACTACACCGGGGAGCTGTTTTTT.

Here the CDR3 reads CASSDSFGDTQYF. CDR3 sequence (DNA): TGTGCCAGCAGTGACTCCTTCGGGGATACGCAGTATTTT. The gene calls are TRBV6-4 and TRBJ2-3; D is unclear. The germline gives CDR1 MRHNA, CDR2 SNTAGT. This CDR3 is built from 13 residues. The V end was cut by 0 bases, the J end by 6 bases, with 7 bases between.

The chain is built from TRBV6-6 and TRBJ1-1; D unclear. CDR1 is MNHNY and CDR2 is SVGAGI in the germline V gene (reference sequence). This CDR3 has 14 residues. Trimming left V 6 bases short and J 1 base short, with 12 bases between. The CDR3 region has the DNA TGTGCCAGCAGATGGGAGGGTAGGAACACTGAAGCTTTCTTT. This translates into CASRWEGRNTEAFF.

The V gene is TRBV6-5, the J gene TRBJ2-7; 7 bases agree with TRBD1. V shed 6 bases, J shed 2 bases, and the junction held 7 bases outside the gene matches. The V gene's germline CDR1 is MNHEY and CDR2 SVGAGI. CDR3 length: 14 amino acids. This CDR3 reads CASRDRFPPYEQYF. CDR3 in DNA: TGTGCCAGCAGGGACAGGTTCCCCCCCTACGAGCAGTACTTC.

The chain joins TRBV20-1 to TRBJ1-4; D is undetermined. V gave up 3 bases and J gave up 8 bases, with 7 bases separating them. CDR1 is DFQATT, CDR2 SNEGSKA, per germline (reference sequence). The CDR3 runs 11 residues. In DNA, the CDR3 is TGCAGTGCTAGGAGGTGGGAAAAACTGTTTTTT. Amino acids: CSARRWEKLFF.